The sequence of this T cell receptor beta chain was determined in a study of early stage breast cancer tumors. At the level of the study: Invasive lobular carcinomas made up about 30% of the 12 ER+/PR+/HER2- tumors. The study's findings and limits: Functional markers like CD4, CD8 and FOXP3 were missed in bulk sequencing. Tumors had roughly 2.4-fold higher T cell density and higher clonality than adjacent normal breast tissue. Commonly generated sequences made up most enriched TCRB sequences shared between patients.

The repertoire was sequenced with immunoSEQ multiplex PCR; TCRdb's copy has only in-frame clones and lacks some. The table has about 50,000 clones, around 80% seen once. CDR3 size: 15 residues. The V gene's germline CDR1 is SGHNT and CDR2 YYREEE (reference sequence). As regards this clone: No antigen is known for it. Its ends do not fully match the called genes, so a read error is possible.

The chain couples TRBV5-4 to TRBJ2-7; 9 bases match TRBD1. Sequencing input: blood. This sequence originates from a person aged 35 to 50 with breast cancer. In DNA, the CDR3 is TGTGCCAGCAGCTTAACCCCGGGACAGGGCTGGATAGAGGACTTC. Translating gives CASSLTPGQGWIEDF. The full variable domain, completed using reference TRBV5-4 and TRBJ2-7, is ETGVTQSPTHLIKTRGQQVTLRCSSQSGHNTVSWYQQALGQGPQFIFQYYREEENGRGNFPPRFSGLQFPNYSSELNVNALELDDSALYLCASSLTPGQGWIEDFGPGTRLTVT.